This T cell receptor (beta chain) was profiled in a study of T cells in tumors after PD-1 blockade. Overall study: Prior checkpoint blockade, systemic immunosuppressant use, or anti-cancer therapy within 4 weeks excluded patients.

The CDR3 is 13 amino acids. Trimming removed 0 bases at V and 11 bases at J, with 13 bases between. Germline CDR1 reads LNHNV; CDR2 reads YYDKDF (reference sequence). Data came from immunoSEQ multiplex PCR; TCRdb stores just in-frame clones and leaves some out. The sample has roughly 48,000 clones, roughly 80% seen once; the top ten hold approximately 4.1%. This receptor was identified in a human donor with basal cell carcinoma. Sequenced here: PBMCs, sampled before anti-PD-1 treatment. This chain uses TRBV15 with TRBJ1-1; D remains ambiguous. The CDR3 DNA sequence: TGTGCCACCAGCAGAGATAGGGTGGGTAGGGCTTTCTTT. Translated, it gives CATSRDRVGRAFF.